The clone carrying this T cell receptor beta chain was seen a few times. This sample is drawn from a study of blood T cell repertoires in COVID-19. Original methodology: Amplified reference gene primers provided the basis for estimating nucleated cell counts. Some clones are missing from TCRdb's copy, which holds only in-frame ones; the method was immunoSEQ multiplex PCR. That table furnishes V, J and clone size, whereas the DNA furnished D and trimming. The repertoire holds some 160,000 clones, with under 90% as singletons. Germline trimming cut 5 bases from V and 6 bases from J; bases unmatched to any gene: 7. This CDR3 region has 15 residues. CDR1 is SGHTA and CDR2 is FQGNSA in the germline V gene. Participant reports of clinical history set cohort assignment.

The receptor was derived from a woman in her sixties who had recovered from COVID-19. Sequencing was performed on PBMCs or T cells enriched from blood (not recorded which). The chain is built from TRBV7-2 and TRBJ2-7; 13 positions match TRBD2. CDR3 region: CASSITSGGAVEQYF. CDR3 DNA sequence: TGTGCCAGCAGCATCACTAGCGGGGGGGCCGTCGAGCAGTACTTC.